The rows below give T cell receptor beta chains drawn from one sample of a study of cytomegalovirus exposure and HLA in healthy donors. Some clones are missing from TCRdb's copy, which holds only in-frame ones; the method was immunoSEQ multiplex PCR. The sample shows about 160,000 clones, approximately 79% of them seen only once. Sequenced: PBMCs. Source of these receptors: a man between 45 and 60 years old in good health and CMV-seropositive. Both conserved end residues are part of each CDR3. A D gene is named only where the DNA matches it firmly. Part of the rows lack a size; the others show once, few, many or a class for expanded clones.

V	D	size	J	DNA	CDR3
TRBV10-3	TRBD1	.	TRBJ1-2	TGTGCCGCCCGGACAGGGCGTGGAGGCTACACCTTC	CAARTGRGGYTF
TRBV30	.	.	TRBJ2-3	TGTGCCTGGAGAGATTGGTCTAGGGATACGCAGTATTTT	CAWRDWSRDTQYF
TRBV4-2	TRBD2	.	TRBJ2-7	TGTGCCAGCAGCCAAGAGGTAGCGGGAGGGTACGAGCAGTACTTC	CASSQEVAGGYEQYF
TRBV28	TRBD1	.	TRBJ2-6	TGTGCCAGCGGTGGACAGGGCTACTCTGGGGCCAACGTCCTGACTTTC	CASGGQGYSGANVLTF
TRBV14	TRBD1	.	TRBJ2-3	TGTGCCAGCAGCCAAGTGGGACAGGGATTCACAGATACGCAGTATTTT	CASSQVGQGFTDTQYF
TRBV7-2	TRBD1	.	TRBJ2-4	TGTGCCAGCAGCTTAGCTGGGACAGGGGGCGGTGCCAAAAACATTCAGTACTTC	CASSLAGTGGGAKNIQYF
TRBV28	.	few	TRBJ1-4	TGTGCCAGCAGTTCGAGGGATGCAACTAATGAAAAACTGTTTTTT	CASSSRDATNEKLFF
TRBV10-1	TRBD2	.	TRBJ2-7	TGCGCCAGCAGTGAGTCGGGACTAGCTTACGAGCAGTACTTC	CASSESGLAYEQYF
TRBV5-5	.	.	TRBJ1-2	TGTGCCAGCAGCTTCCTCGACAGAGAGTATGGCTACACCTTC	CASSFLDREYGYTF
TRBV27	.	.	TRBJ2-5	TGTGCCAGCGGCACGGAGACCCAGTACTTC	CASGTETQYF
TRBV29-1	.	.	TRBJ1-6	TGCAGCGTTGCAGACAGGAATAATTCACCCCTCCACTTT	CSVADRNNSPLHF
TRBV28	TRBD1	once	TRBJ2-5	TGTGCCAGCAGTTCACCGGGACAGGGGGAGACCCAGTACTTC	CASSSPGQGETQYF
TRBV6-4	TRBD2	.	TRBJ2-1	TGTGCCAGCAGTCCAACTAGCGGGATTAACAATGAGCAGTTCTTC	CASSPTSGINNEQFF
TRBV27	.	.	TRBJ2-7	TGTGCCAGCGCTGGGGTGGTAGGACAGGAGGAGGGTTACTCCTACGAGCAGTACTTC	CASAGVVGQEEGYSYEQYF
TRBV9	.	.	TRBJ1-1	TGTGCCAGCAGCGTAGTTCGTGAAGCTTTCTTT	CASSVVREAFF
TRBV27	TRBD1	.	TRBJ2-1	TGTGCCAGCAGTTTATTTAGCAACAGGGGGGTTGGTGAGCAGTTCTTC	CASSLFSNRGVGEQFF
TRBV5-4	.	.	TRBJ1-1	TGTGCCAGCAGCCACCAGGACAGGAACACTGAAGCTTTCTTT	CASSHQDRNTEAFF
TRBV28	.	.	TRBJ1-4	TGTGCCAGCCTTACTAGGGGACTTAATGAAAAACTGTTTTTT	CASLTRGLNEKLFF
TRBV6-6	TRBD2	.	TRBJ2-7	TGTGCCAGCAGTTTACCGAGTAGCGGGAGGCCGTACGAGCAGTACTTC	CASSLPSSGRPYEQYF
TRBV18	TRBD1	.	TRBJ2-7	TGTGCCAGCTCACAAAACCCCGGACAGGGGGCAGAGCAGTACTTC	CASSQNPGQGAEQYF
TRBV28	TRBD2	.	TRBJ2-1	TGTGCCAGCAGTTTTACCTCCGGGACTAGCGGGAGGCAGTTCTTC	CASSFTSGTSGRQFF
TRBV9	.	.	TRBJ2-3	TGTGCCAGCAGCGTAGGAGGCGACACAGATACGCAGTATTTT	CASSVGGDTDTQYF